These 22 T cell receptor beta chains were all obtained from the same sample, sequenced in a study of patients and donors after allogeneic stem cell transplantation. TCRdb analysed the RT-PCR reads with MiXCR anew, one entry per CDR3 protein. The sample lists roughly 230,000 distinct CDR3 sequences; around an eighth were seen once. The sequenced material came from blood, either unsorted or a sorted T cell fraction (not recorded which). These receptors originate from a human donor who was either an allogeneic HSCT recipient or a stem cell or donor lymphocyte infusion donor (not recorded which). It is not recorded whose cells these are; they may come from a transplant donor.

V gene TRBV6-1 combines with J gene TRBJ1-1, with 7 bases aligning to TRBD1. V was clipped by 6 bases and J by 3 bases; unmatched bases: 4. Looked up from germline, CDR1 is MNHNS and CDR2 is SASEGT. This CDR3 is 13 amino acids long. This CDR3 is CASRGGQYTEAFF. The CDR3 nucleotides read TGTGCCAGCAGGGGGGGACAGTACACTGAAGCTTTCTTT.

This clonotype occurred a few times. The CDR3 spells CASSSPQGGNIQYF. The CDR3 nucleotides are TGTGCCAGCAGCTCTCCACAAGGCGGAAACATTCAGTACTTC. The rearrangement joins TRBV5-4 to TRBJ2-4; unclear D gene. V shed 3 bases and J shed 6 bases, with 13 bases lying between them. The CDR3 has 14 residues. Germline V CDR1 and CDR2: SGHNT, YYREEE (reference sequence).

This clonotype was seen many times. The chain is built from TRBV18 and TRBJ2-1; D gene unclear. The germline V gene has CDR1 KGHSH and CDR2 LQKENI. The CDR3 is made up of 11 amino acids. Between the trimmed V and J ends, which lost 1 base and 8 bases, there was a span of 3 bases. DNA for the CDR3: TGTGCCAGCTCACCACGAGATGAGCAGTTCTTC. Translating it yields CASSPRDEQFF. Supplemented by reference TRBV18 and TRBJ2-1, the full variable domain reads NAGVMQNPRHLVRRRGQEARLRCSPMKGHSHVYWYRQLPEEGLKFMVYLQKENIIDESGMPKERFSAEFPKEGPSILRIQQVVRGDSAAYFCASSPRDEQFFGPGTRLTVL.

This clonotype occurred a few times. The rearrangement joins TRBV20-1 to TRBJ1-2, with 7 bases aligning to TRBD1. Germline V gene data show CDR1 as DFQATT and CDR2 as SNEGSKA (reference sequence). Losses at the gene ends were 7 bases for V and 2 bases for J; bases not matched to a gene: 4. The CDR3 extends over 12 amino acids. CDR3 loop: CSVRTGNYGYTF. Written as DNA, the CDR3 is TGCAGTGTCCGGACAGGAAACTATGGCTACACCTTC.

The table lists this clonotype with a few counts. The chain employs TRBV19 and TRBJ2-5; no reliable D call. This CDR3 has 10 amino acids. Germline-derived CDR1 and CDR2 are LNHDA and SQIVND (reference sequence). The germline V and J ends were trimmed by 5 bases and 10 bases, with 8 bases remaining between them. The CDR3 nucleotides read TGTGCCAGTAGTGCCCGAGGCCAGTACTTC. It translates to CASSARGQYF.

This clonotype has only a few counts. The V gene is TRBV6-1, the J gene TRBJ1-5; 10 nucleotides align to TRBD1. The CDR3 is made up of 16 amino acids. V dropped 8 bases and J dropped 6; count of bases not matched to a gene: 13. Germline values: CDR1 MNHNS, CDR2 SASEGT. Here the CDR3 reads CASRRGGTGVSQPQHF. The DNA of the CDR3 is TGTGCCAGCCGCCGCGGAGGGACAGGGGTCAGTCAGCCCCAGCATTTT.

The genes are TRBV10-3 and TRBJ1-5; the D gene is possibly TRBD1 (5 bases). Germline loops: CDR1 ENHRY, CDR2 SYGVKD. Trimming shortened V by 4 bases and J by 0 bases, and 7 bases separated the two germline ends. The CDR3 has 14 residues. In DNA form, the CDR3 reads TGTGCCATCAGTGTGACAGATAGCAATCAGCCCCAGCATTTT. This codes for CAISVTDSNQPQHF.

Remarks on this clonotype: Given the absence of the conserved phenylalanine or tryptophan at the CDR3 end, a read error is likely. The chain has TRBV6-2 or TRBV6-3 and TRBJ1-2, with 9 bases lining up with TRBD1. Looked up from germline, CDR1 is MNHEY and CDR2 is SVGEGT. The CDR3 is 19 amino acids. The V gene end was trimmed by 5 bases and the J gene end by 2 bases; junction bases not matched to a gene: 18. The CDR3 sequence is CASSPPPAGQGWGNYGYTY. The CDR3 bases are TGTGCCAGCAGTCCCCCCCCCGCGGGACAGGGCTGGGGGAACTATGGCTACACCTAC.

In nucleotides, the CDR3 is TGTGCCAGCAGCCAAGCTTCTAGCGGGGGGCCTAGCACAGATACGCAGTATTTT. Translated, it gives CASSQASSGGPSTDTQYF. The chain links TRBV4-2 to TRBJ2-3, with 11 nucleotides matching TRBD2. V shed 1 base and J 0 bases; nucleotides not matched to a gene: 6. The CDR3 consists of 18 residues. Looked up from germline, CDR1 is LGHNA and CDR2 is YNFKEQ.

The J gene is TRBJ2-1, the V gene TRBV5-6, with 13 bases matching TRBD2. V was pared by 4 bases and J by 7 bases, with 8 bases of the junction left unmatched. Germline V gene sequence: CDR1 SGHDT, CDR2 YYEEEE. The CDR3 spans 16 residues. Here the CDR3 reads CASSKRTSGRVNEQFF. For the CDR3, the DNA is TGTGCCAGCAGCAAGAGAACTAGCGGGAGGGTAAATGAGCAGTTCTTC.

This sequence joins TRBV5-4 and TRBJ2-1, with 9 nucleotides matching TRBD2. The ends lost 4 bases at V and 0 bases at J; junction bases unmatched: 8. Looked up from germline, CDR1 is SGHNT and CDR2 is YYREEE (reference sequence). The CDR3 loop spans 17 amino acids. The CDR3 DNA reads TGTGCCAGCAGCCCCCGGATTAGCGGGGGCTCCTACAATGAGCAGTTCTTC. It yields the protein CASSPRISGGSYNEQFF.

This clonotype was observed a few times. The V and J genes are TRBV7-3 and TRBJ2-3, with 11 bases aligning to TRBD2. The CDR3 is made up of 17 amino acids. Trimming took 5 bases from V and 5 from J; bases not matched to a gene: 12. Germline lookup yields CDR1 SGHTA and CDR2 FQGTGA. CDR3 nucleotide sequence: TGTGCCAGCAGCCGAATAGGTAGCGGGGGGGCGGGAGATACGCAGTATTTT. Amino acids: CASSRIGSGGAGDTQYF.

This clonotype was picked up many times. The CDR3 region is CASRQGGAGQPQHF. CDR3 bases: TGTGCCAGCAGACAAGGAGGGGCCGGTCAGCCCCAGCATTTT. The rearrangement uses TRBV27 and TRBJ1-5, with a tentative D call TRBD1 (5 bases). Germline CDR1 reads MNHEY; CDR2 reads SMNVEV (reference sequence). The CDR3 sequence is 14 residues long. The germline V and J ends were trimmed by 6 bases and 6 bases, with 15 bases remaining between them.

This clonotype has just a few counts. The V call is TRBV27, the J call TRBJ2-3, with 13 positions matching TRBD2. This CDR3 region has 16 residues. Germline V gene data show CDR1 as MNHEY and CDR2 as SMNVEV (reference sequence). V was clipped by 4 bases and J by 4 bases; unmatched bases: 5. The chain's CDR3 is CASSSGLAGLADTQYF. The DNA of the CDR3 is TGTGCCAGCAGTTCGGGACTAGCGGGATTGGCAGATACGCAGTATTTT.

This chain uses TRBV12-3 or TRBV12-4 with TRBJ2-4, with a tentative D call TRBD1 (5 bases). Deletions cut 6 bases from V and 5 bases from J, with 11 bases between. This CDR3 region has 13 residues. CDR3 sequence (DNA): TGTGCCAGCAGCACAGGTTGGGAAAACATTCAGTACTTC. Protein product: CASSTGWENIQYF.

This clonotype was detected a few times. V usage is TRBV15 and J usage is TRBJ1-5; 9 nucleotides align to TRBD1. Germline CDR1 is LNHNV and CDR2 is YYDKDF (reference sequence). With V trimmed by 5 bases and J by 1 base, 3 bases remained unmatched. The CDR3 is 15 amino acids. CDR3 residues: CATSGTGGSNQPQHF. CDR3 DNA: TGTGCCACCAGCGGAACAGGGGGCAGCAATCAGCCCCAGCATTTT.

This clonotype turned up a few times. CDR3 protein: CASNQKSHWQYYEQYF. CDR3 coding DNA: TGTGCCAGCAACCAAAAATCTCACTGGCAATACTACGAGCAGTACTTC. The V and J genes are TRBV6-2 or TRBV6-3 and TRBJ2-7, with unresolved D. Trimming removed 7 bases from V and 3 bases from J, with 22 bases in between. This CDR3 contains 16 residues. Germline CDR1 is MNHEY and CDR2 is SVGEGT.

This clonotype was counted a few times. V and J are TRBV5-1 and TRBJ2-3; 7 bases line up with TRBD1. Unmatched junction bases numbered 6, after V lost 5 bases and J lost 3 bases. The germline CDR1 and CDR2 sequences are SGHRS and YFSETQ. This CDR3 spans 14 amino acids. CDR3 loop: CASRAGGRTDTQYF. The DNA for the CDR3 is TGCGCCAGCAGAGCAGGGGGAAGGACAGATACGCAGTATTTT.

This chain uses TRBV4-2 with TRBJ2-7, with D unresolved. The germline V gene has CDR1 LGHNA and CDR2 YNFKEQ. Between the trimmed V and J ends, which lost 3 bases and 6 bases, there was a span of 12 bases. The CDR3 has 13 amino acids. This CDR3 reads CASSHNLVGEQYF. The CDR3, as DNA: TGTGCCAGCAGCCATAACCTAGTCGGCGAGCAGTACTTC.

DNA of the CDR3: TGTGCCATCGCTGGGACAGGCACAGATACGCAGTATTTT. This encodes CAIAGTGTDTQYF. J is TRBJ2-3 and V is TRBV10-3; 7 bases align to TRBD1. This CDR3 contains 13 residues. The junction had 3 bases not matched to a gene; V was cut back by 8 bases and J by 1 base. The germline CDR1 and CDR2 sequences are ENHRY and SYGVKD.

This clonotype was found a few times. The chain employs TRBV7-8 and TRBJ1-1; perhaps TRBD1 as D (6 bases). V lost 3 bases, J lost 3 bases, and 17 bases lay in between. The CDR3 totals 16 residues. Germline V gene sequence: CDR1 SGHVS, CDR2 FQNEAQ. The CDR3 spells CASSLSSRGLDTEAFF. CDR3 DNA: TGTGCCAGCAGCTTGAGCTCCAGGGGCTTGGACACTGAAGCTTTCTTT.

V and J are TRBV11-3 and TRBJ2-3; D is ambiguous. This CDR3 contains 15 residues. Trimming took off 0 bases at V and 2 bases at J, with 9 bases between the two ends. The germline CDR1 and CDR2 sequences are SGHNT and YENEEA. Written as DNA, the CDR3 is TGTGCCAGCAGCTTAGATCGGCCCGACACAGATACGCAGTATTTT. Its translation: CASSLDRPDTDTQYF.